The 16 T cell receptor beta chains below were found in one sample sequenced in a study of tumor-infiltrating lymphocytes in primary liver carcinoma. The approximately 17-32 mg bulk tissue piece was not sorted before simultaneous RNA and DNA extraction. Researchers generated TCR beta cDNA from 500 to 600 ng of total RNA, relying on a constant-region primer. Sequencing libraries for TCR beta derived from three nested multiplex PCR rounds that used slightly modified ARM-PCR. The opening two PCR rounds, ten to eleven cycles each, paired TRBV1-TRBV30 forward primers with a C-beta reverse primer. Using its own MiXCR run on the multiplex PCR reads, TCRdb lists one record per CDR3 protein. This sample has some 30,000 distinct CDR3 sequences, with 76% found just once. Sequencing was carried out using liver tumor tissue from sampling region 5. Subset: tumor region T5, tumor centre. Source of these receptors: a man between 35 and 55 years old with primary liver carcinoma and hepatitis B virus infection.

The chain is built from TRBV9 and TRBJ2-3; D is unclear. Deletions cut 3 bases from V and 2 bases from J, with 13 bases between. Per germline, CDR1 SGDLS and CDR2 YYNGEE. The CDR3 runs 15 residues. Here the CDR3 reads CASSESPSFTDTQYF. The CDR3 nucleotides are TGTGCCAGCAGCGAGTCGCCTTCCTTCACAGATACGCAGTATTTT.

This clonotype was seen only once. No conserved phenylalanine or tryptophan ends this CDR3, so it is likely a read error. The CDR3 protein is CASSYHLVRAYEQYL. CDR3 in DNA: TGTGCCAGCAGTTACCATCTAGTCAGGGCATACGAACAGTACTTA. V and J are TRBV6-2 or TRBV6-3 and TRBJ2-7, with D perhaps matching TRBD1 (5 bases). The CDR3 covers 15 residues. CDR1 and CDR2 (germline): MNHEY, SVGEGT.

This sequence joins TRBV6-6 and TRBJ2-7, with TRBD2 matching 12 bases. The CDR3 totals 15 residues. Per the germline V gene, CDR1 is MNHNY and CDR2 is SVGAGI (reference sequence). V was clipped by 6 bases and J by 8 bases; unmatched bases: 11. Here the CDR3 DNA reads TGTGCCAGCAGGCGGACTAGCGGGGAGTTCAACAAGCAGTACTTC. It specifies CASRRTSGEFNKQYF.

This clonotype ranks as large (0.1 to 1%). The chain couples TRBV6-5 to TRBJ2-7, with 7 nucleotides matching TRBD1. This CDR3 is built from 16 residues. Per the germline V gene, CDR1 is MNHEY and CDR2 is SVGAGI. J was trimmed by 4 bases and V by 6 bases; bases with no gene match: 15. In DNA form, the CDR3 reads TGTGCCAGCAGGCCCGGACAGGCAGCATCCTTTTACGAGCAGTACTTC. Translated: CASRPGQAASFYEQYF.

The CDR3 DNA sequence: TGTGACAACAACTTTTTGTCCCCTGATTACCCTTTCAATGAGCAGTTCTTC. This gives the protein CDNNFLSPDYPFNEQFF. This chain connects TRBV5-5 to TRBJ2-1; D remains ambiguous. CDR3 size: 17 residues. The germline V gene has CDR1 SGHKS and CDR2 YYEKEE (reference sequence).

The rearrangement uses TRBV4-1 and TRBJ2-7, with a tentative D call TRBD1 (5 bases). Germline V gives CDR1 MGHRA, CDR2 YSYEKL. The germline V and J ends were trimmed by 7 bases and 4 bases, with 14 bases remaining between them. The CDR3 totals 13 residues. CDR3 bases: TGCGCCAGCAACCAGGGCTGTTGGTACGAGCAGTACTTC. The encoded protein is CASNQGCWYEQYF.

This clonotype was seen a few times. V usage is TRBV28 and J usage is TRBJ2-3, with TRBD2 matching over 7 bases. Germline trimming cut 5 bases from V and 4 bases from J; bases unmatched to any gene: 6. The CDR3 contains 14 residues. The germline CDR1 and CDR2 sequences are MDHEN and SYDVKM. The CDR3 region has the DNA TGTGCCAGCAGTCTTCCGGGGGGTTCAGATACGCAGTATTTT. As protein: CASSLPGGSDTQYF.

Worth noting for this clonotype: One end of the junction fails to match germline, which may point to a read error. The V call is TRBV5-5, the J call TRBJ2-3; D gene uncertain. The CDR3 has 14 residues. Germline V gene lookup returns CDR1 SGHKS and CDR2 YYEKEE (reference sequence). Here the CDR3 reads CASSLETYTDTQYF. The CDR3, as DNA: TGTGCCAGCAGCTTGGAGACTTACACAGATACACAGTATTTT.

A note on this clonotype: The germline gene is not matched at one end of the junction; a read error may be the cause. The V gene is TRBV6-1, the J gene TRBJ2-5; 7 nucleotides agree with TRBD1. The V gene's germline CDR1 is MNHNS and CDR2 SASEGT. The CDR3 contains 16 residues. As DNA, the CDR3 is TGTGCCAGCTGTGAATCGCGGTATAGGGGGCGAGAGACCCAGTACTTC. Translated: CASCESRYRGRETQYF.

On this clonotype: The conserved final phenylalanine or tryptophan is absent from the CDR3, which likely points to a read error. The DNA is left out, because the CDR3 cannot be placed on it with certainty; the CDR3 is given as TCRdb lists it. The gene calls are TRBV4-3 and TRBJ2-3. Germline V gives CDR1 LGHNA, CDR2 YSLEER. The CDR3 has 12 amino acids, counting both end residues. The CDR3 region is CASSHETDTRYC.

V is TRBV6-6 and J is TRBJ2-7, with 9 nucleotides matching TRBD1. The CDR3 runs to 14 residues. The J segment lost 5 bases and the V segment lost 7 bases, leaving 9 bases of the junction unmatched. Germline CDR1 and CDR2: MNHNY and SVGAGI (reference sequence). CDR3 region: CASNLDRGAHEQYF. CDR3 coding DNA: TGTGCCAGCAATCTCGACAGGGGGGCGCACGAGCAGTACTTC.

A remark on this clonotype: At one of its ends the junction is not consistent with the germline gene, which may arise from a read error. In DNA, the CDR3 is TGTGCCAGCAGTCGAGACTCTGGGGCCAACGTCCTGTTTTTC. Protein sequence: CASSRDSGANVLFF. The chain has TRBV6-5 and TRBJ2-6, with a weak D call TRBD1 (5 bases). Germline V gene sequence: CDR1 MNHEY, CDR2 SVGAGI. The CDR3 extends over 14 amino acids.

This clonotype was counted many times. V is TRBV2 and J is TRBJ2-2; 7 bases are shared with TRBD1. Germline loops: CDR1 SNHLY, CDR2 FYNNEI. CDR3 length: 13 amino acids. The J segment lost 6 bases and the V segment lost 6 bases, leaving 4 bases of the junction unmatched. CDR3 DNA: TGTGCCAGCAGGGACAGGTTCGCCGGGGAGCTGTTTTTT. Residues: CASRDRFAGELFF.

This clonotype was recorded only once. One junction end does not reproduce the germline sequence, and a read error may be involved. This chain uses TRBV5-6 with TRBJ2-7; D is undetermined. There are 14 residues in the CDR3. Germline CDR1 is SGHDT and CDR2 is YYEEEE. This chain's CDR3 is CASSLAASEYEQHF. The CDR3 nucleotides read TGTGCCAGCAGCTTGGCGGCGTCAGAATACGAGCAACACTTC.

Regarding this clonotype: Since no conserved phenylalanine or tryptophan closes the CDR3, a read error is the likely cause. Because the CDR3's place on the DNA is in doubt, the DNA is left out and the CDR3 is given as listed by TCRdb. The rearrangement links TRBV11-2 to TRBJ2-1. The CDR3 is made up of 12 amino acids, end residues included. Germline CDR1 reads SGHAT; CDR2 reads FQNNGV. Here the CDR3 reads CASSLGVVEQFS.

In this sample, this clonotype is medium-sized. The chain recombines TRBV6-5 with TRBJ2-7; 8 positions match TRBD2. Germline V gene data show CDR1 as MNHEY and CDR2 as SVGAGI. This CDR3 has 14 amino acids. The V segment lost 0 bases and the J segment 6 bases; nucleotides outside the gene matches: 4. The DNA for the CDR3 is TGTGCCAGCAGTTACTCTAGCGGGAATAGCGAGCAGTACTTC. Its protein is CASSYSSGNSEQYF.